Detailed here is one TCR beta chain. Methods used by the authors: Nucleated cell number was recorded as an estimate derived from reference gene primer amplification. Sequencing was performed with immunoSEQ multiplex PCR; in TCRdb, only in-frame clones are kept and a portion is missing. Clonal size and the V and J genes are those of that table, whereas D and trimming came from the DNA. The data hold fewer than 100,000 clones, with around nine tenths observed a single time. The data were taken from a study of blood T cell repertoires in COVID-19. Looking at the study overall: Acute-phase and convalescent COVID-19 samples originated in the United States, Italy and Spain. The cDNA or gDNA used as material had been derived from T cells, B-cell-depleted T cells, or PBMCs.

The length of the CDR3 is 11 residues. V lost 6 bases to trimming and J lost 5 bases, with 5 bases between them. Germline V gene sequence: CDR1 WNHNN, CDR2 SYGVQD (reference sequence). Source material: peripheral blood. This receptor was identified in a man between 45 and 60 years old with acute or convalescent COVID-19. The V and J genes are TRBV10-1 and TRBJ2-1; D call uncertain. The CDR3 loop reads CASSVNNEQFF. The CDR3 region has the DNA TGCGCCAGCAGCGTAAACAATGAGCAGTTCTTC.